The 28 T cell receptor beta chains in this list originate from one sample, sequenced in a study of vaccination effects on CD4 cells after COVID-19 (dated by TCRdb to the early 2020s). For these TCRs, the target antigens are not known. In the ViraFEST assay, PBMC were stimulated with viral peptide pools, and TCR sequencing was then used to find antigen-specific CD4+ T cell clonotypes based on their expansion. After less than 13 days of culture, CD4+ T cells were isolated with the EasySep CD4+ T cell isolation kit. Each participant received two doses of an mRNA SARS-CoV-2 vaccine, either BNT162b2 or mRNA-1273. Receptors were amplified or captured by the immunoSEQ multiplex PCR assay. The table was pulled from immuneACCESS by TCRdb, which kept in-frame rearrangements only. Such tables lose some clones; where checked, under half of the loss comes from unresolved V genes, and the rest has no known cause. The sample contains roughly 34,000 clones, roughly four fifths of them found a single time. The top ten clonotypes cover about 1.4% of the sample.

Sequencing used CD4+ T cells from PBMCs cultured with HCoV-NL63 spike peptides, obtained after COVID-19 vaccination. This sample's cell subset or site label indicates: HCoV-NL63 spike overlapping peptide pool stimulation. The receptors derive from a human donor who received a COVID-19 vaccine. Some clones in this sample may be carry-over from other donors' samples.

The gene calls are TRBV25-1 and TRBJ1-1, with D possibly matching TRBD1 (5 bases). Germline assignment: CDR1 MGHDK and CDR2 SYGVNS. The CDR3 length is 15 residues. Between the trimmed V and J ends, which lost 3 bases and 5 bases, there was a span of 16 bases. The CDR3 spells CASSDGDSRGTEAFF. In DNA, the CDR3 is TGTGCCAGCAGTGATGGGGACTCGAGGGGAACTGAAGCTTTCTTT.

Note on this clone: Within the sample, other DNA sequences also encode this same CDR3. This chain uses TRBV7-2 with TRBJ1-2, with D possibly being TRBD1 (6 bases). The CDR3 runs to 16 residues. Germline V gene data show CDR1 as SGHTA and CDR2 as FQGNSA. Trimming cost V 5 bases and J 4 bases, with 20 bases left between them. Written as DNA, the CDR3 is TGTGCCAGCAGCCCTTCAACAGGGTCTAGCACCTATGGCTACACCTTC. Translation gives CASSPSTGSSTYGYTF.

V gene TRBV5-6 combines with J gene TRBJ2-1, with D unresolved. V was pared by 1 base and J by 11 bases, with 10 bases between. Germline values: CDR1 SGHDT, CDR2 YYEEEE. This CDR3 has 12 amino acids. The CDR3: CASSLSVQKQFF. The DNA of the CDR3 is TGTGCCAGCAGCTTGTCTGTGCAGAAGCAGTTCTTC. Combining the CDR3 with reference TRBV5-6 and TRBJ2-1 gives the whole variable domain DAGVTQSPTHLIKTRGQQVTLRCSPKSGHDTVSWYQQALGQGPQFIFQYYEEEERQRGNFPDRFSGHQFPNYSSELNVNALLLGDSALYLCASSLSVQKQFFGPGTRLTVL.

The CDR3 DNA is TGCGCCAGCATGAAGGGACAGAGCACAGATACGCAGTATTTT. Its translation is CASMKGQSTDTQYF. V is TRBV5-1 and J is TRBJ2-3, with 7 bases matching TRBD1. V gave up 6 bases and J gave up 0 bases; unmatched junction bases: 4. The CDR3 covers 14 residues. Germline CDR1 is SGHRS and CDR2 is YFSETQ. Variable domain in full (rest from reference TRBV5-1 and TRBJ2-3): KAGVTQTPRYLIKTRGQQVTLSCSPISGHRSVSWYQQTPGQGLQFLFEYFSETQRNKGNFPGRFSGRQFSNSRSEMNVSTLELGDSALYLCASMKGQSTDTQYFGPGTRLTVL.

This chain uses TRBV5-4 with TRBJ1-2, with 12 nucleotides matching TRBD1. V trimming: 4 bases; J trimming: 6 bases; junction bases outside the gene matches: 10. The V gene's germline CDR1 is SGHNT and CDR2 YYREEE (reference sequence). The CDR3 totals 16 residues. This CDR3 reads CASSMGQGAIENGYTF. The CDR3 DNA reads as TGTGCCAGCAGCATGGGACAGGGGGCAATCGAGAATGGCTACACCTTC.

The J gene is TRBJ1-5, the V gene TRBV24-1, with D possibly being TRBD1 (6 bases). V lost 2 bases and J lost 4, with 17 bases in between. The CDR3 contains 17 residues. The germline V gene encodes CDR1 KGHDR and CDR2 SFDVKD. The CDR3 nucleotides are TGTGCCACCAGTGATTATAAACAGGGCACTTTAAATCAGCCCCAGCATTTT. Its protein product is CATSDYKQGTLNQPQHF.

Only one count was recorded for this clone. This chain uses TRBV6-6 with TRBJ1-5, with TRBD1 matching 8 bases. The CDR3 spans 15 residues. Trimming removed 2 bases from V and 5 bases from J; junction bases left unmatched: 5. Germline assignment: CDR1 MNHNY and CDR2 SVGAGI (reference sequence). The CDR3 sequence is CASSYTGQGHQPQHF. The CDR3 DNA reads as TGTGCCAGCAGTTACACCGGACAGGGTCATCAGCCCCAGCATTTT.

The genes are TRBV28 and TRBJ1-5, with D perhaps matching TRBD1 (6 bases). The CDR3 spans 13 residues. The germline gives CDR1 MDHEN, CDR2 SYDVKM. Trimming shortened V by 1 base and J by 10 bases, and 11 bases separated the two germline ends. CDR3 DNA: TGTGCCAGCAGTTTATCTTCGGGGGGCCCCCAGCATTTT. Protein product: CASSLSSGGPQHF.

The table lists this clone with a count of one. The rearrangement uses TRBV6-5 and TRBJ1-2, with D unresolved. Germline V gene data show CDR1 as MNHEY and CDR2 as SVGAGI. V gave up 5 bases and J gave up 3 bases, with 10 bases separating them. The CDR3 totals 13 residues. The CDR3 nucleotides read TGTGCCAGCAGTCCGACGGGCGACTATGGCTACACCTTC. Translation gives CASSPTGDYGYTF.

J is TRBJ2-7 and V is TRBV11-2; D might be TRBD1 (5 bases). V lost 0 bases to trimming and J lost 0 bases, with 12 bases between them. The germline V gene has CDR1 SGHAT and CDR2 FQNNGV. The CDR3 is 16 residues long. The chain's CDR3 is CASSLEGQRASYEQYF. CDR3 nucleotide sequence: TGTGCCAGCAGCTTAGAGGGGCAAAGGGCCTCCTACGAGCAGTACTTC.

The chain joins TRBV6-5 to TRBJ2-7; D uncertain. The V gene lost 6 bases and the J gene lost 0 bases, with 9 bases spanning the gap. From germline, CDR1 is MNHEY and CDR2 SVGAGI. The CDR3 is made up of 13 amino acids. The CDR3 loop reads CASRRSSSYEQYV. The CDR3 DNA sequence: TGTGCCAGCAGGAGGAGTAGCTCCTACGAGCAGTACGTC.

The chain carries TRBV29-1 and TRBJ2-1, with a tentative D call TRBD1 (6 bases). CDR3 length: 14 amino acids. The V gene's germline CDR1 is SQVTM and CDR2 ANQGSEA. V was trimmed by 8 bases and J by 0 bases, leaving 14 bases between them. The CDR3 loop is CSTSRGVSYNEQFF. Written as DNA, the CDR3 is TGCAGCACTTCCAGGGGCGTCTCCTACAATGAGCAGTTCTTC.

This chain connects TRBV10-2 to TRBJ2-5; no firm D call. Trimming took off 6 bases at V and 1 base at J, with 12 bases between the two ends. The CDR3 has 14 amino acids. Germline CDR1 WSHSY, CDR2 SAAADI. The CDR3 here is CASRTGPTQETQYF. The CDR3 DNA sequence: TGCGCCAGCAGGACCGGACCGACCCAAGAGACCCAGTACTTC.

The chain has TRBV5-6 and TRBJ2-5; D might be TRBD2 (6 bases). Germline V lookup: CDR1 SGHDT, CDR2 YYEEEE. V was cut by 0 bases and J by 5 bases, with 17 bases left in between. The CDR3 sequence is 16 residues long. CDR3 sequence (DNA): TGTGCCAGCAGCTTGGGGCCTCCGGGAGTGCTCGAGACCCAGTACTTC. It yields the protein CASSLGPPGVLETQYF. Using reference TRBV5-6 and TRBJ2-5 for the parts outside the CDR3, the full variable domain is DAGVTQSPTHLIKTRGQQVTLRCSPKSGHDTVSWYQQALGQGPQFIFQYYEEEERQRGNFPDRFSGHQFPNYSSELNVNALLLGDSALYLCASSLGPPGVLETQYFGPGTRLLVL.

This chain links TRBV6-5 with TRBJ1-2, with TRBD1 identical over 7 bases. V trimming: 10 bases; J trimming: 3 bases; junction bases outside the gene matches: 5. This CDR3 comprises 12 residues. Germline V gives CDR1 MNHEY, CDR2 SVGAGI. In nucleotides, the CDR3 is TGTGCCACCCAGGGGGGACACTATGGCTACACCTTC. It encodes CATQGGHYGYTF.

The CDR3 DNA sequence: TGTGCCAGCAGAACAGGGTCGACCACCTATAATTCACCCCTCCACTTT. Its translation is CASRTGSTTYNSPLHF. The chain combines TRBV27 with TRBJ1-6; maybe TRBD1 (6 bases). Looked up from germline, CDR1 is MNHEY and CDR2 is SMNVEV (reference sequence). Trimming pared 6 bases from V and 2 bases from J, leaving 14 bases between. The CDR3 spans 16 residues.

The chain carries TRBV11-3 and TRBJ1-1; D call uncertain. Germline CDR1 and CDR2: SGHNT and YENEEA. Trimming took 5 bases from V and 0 from J, leaving 7 bases between them. CDR3 length equals 13 residues. The CDR3 loop reads CASSQSLNTEAFF. Written as DNA, the CDR3 is TGTGCCAGCAGCCAATCACTGAACACTGAAGCTTTCTTT.

This clone was seen a handful of times. The rearrangement joins TRBV9 to TRBJ1-2, with unresolved D. The V end lost 3 bases, the J end lost 5 bases, and 14 bases lay between the germline ends. Germline V gene data show CDR1 as SGDLS and CDR2 as YYNGEE. The CDR3 loop spans 14 amino acids. The CDR3 bases are TGTGCCAGCAGCGCCGGAATGAGTCAGTATGGCTACACCTTC. Translation: CASSAGMSQYGYTF.

The V call is TRBV30, the J call TRBJ2-3, with D maybe TRBD2 (6 bases). The CDR3 totals 16 residues. Germline V gene lookup returns CDR1 GTSNPN and CDR2 SVGIG (reference sequence). V lost 4 bases and J lost 3, with 20 bases in between. The CDR3 DNA sequence: TGTGCCTGGACCACTGGTCCGGGACTCGCGACAGATACGCAGTATTTT. The encoded protein is CAWTTGPGLATDTQYF.

This chain joins TRBV5-1 and TRBJ1-1; 11 bases are shared with TRBD1. The CDR3 spans 18 residues. Germline CDR1 and CDR2: SGHRS and YFSETQ. V shed 4 bases, J shed 4 bases, and the junction held 15 bases outside the gene matches. CDR3 sequence (DNA): TGCGCCAGCAGCATAGAACCGGGACAGGGGGTATTAGGCACTGAAGCTTTCTTT. Translated, it gives CASSIEPGQGVLGTEAFF.

This clone was found once. The chain recombines TRBV5-1 with TRBJ2-5, with D perhaps assigned TRBD1 or TRBD2 (6 bases each). V lost 5 bases to trimming and J lost 2 bases, with 22 bases between them. Germline V gene lookup returns CDR1 SGHRS and CDR2 YFSETQ. The CDR3 runs 17 residues. The DNA of the CDR3 is TGCGCCAGCAGTGATATTCAGGGGAGGAGGCGTCAAGAGACCCAGTACTTC. It encodes CASSDIQGRRRQETQYF.

This rearrangement joins TRBV3-1 (or the pseudogene TRBV3-2) to TRBJ1-3; D unclear. Looked up from germline, CDR1 is LGHDT and CDR2 is YNNKEL (reference sequence). This CDR3 is 17 amino acids long. Trimming took off 3 bases at V and 4 bases at J, with 19 bases between the two ends. Here the CDR3 reads CASSQSVRGGGGNTIYF. For the CDR3, the DNA is TGTGCCAGCAGCCAGAGCGTGCGAGGAGGAGGCGGAAACACCATATATTTT.

This rearrangement joins TRBV7-8 to TRBJ1-4; D not certain. This CDR3 has 13 amino acids. Deletions cut 5 bases from V and 8 bases from J, with 12 bases between. Germline V gives CDR1 SGHVS, CDR2 FQNEAQ. DNA of the CDR3: TGTGCCAGCAGCCCCGGCGGGAGCGAAAAACTGTTTTTT. Translation: CASSPGGSEKLFF.

CDR3 loop: CASSLSGNTIYF. CDR3 coding DNA: TGTGCCAGCAGCCTCTCTGGAAACACCATATATTTT. This chain uses TRBV14 with TRBJ1-3, with D uncertain. Germline CDR1 and CDR2: SGHDN and FVKESK. The CDR3 totals 12 residues. The ends were cut back, 4 bases at V and 0 bases at J, with 1 base in the middle.

The chain couples TRBV6-5 to TRBJ1-2; D is unresolved. Trimming shortened V by 10 bases and J by 0 bases, and 12 bases separated the two germline ends. Germline V gene data show CDR1 as MNHEY and CDR2 as SVGAGI. CDR3 length: 13 residues. The CDR3 bases are TGTGCCACCAGAAAGGCGACTAACTATGGCTACACCTTC. Its translation is CATRKATNYGYTF.

The rearrangement uses TRBV24-1 and TRBJ1-2; 9 bases line up with TRBD1. The CDR3 sequence is 15 residues long. V lost 4 bases to trimming and J lost 4 bases; unmatched junction nucleotides: 6. Germline V gene data show CDR1 as KGHDR and CDR2 as SFDVKD. The CDR3 region is CATSEAGTGTYGYTF. CDR3 DNA sequence: TGTGCCACCAGTGAAGCCGGGACAGGGACCTATGGCTACACCTTC.

The rearrangement uses TRBV7-8 and TRBJ2-5; perhaps D is TRBD1 or TRBD2 (5 bases each). The CDR3 contains 15 residues. Trimming shortened V by 2 bases and J by 5 bases, and 15 bases separated the two germline ends. From germline, CDR1 is SGHVS and CDR2 FQNEAQ. Written as DNA, the CDR3 is TGTGCCAGCAGCTTACGCCAGTGGGGACGGGAGACCCAGTACTTC. Protein sequence: CASSLRQWGRETQYF.

J is TRBJ1-1 and V is TRBV5-4; D is ambiguous. Germline V gives CDR1 SGHNT, CDR2 YYREEE (reference sequence). The CDR3 contains 14 residues. Trimming stripped 1 base from V and 5 bases from J, with 12 bases between. CDR3 protein: CASSLQAGVTEAFF. CDR3 DNA sequence: TGTGCCAGCAGCTTGCAGGCTGGTGTTACTGAAGCTTTCTTT.